This T cell receptor (beta chain) was obtained from a study of PD-1 blockade in classical Hodgkin lymphoma. Study-wide background: Intravenous infusions of nivolumab 3 mg/kg reached patients every 2 weeks. Study-wide points: The CD4+ diversity rise by C4D1 was clearest in complete responders. Nivolumab starters within 1 year of ASCT were excluded.

V lost 7 bases, J lost 3 bases, and 8 bases lay in between. CDR3 length equals 11 residues. CDR1 is SGDLS, CDR2 YYNGEE, per germline. Some clones are missing from TCRdb's copy, which holds only in-frame ones; the method was immunoSEQ multiplex PCR. The table shows roughly 40,000 clones, with around nine tenths occurring only once. In regard to this clone: The target antigen is unknown.

Each and every patient relapsed after autologous stem cell transplantation, and patients got differing brentuximab vedotin exposure. The gene calls are TRBV9 and TRBJ2-7; D is undetermined. The sequenced sample was peripheral blood mononuclear cells (PBMCs), obtained at baseline. The source is a human donor with classical Hodgkin lymphoma. The CDR3 protein is CASGRYYEQYF. As DNA, the CDR3 is TGTGCCAGCGGACGGTACTACGAGCAGTACTTC.